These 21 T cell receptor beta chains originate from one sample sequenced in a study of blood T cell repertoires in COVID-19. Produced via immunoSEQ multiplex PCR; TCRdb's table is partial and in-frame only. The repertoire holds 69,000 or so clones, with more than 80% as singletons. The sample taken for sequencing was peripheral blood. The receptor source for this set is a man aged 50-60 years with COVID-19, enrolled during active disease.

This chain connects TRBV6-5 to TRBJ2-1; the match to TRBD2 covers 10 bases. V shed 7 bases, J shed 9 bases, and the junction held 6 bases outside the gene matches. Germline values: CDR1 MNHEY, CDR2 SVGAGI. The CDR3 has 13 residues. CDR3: CASIRTSGGEQFF. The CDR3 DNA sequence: TGTGCCAGCATTAGGACTAGCGGCGGTGAGCAGTTCTTC.

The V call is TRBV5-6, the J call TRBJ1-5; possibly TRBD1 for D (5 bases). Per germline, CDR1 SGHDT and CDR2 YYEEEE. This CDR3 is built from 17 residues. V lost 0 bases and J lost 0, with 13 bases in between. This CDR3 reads CASSLGYRIRSNQPQHF. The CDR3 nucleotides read TGTGCCAGCAGCTTGGGTTACAGGATTCGTAGCAATCAGCCCCAGCATTTT.

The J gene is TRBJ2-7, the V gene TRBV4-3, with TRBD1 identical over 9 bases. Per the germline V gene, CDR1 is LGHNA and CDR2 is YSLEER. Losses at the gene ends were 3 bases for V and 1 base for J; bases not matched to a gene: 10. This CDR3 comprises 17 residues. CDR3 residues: CASSHKTGTGTSYEQYF. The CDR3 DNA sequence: TGCGCCAGCAGCCACAAAACCGGGACAGGGACATCCTACGAGCAGTACTTC.

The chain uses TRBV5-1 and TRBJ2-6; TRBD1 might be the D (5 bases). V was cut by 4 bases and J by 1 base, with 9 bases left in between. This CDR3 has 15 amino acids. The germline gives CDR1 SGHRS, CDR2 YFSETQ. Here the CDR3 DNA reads TGCGCCAGCAGCCCCCGACAGTCTGGGGCCAACGTCCTGACTTTC. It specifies CASSPRQSGANVLTF.

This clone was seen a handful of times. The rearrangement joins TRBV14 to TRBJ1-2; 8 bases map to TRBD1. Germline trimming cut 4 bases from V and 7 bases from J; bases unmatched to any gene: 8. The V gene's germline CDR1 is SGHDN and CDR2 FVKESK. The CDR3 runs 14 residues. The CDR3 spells CASSPDRGLGGYTF. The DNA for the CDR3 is TGTGCCAGCAGCCCAGACAGGGGCTTGGGTGGCTACACCTTC.

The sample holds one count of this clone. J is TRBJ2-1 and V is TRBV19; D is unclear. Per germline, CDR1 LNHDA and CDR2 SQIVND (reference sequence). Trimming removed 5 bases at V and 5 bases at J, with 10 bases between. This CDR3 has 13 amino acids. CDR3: CASSSQRNNEQFF. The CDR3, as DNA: TGTGCCAGTAGTTCCCAGCGCAACAATGAGCAGTTCTTC.

This chain's CDR3 is CASSPGQSYEQYF. CDR3 sequence (DNA): TGTGCCAGCAGCCCGGGACAGAGCTACGAGCAGTACTTC. V is TRBV7-2 and J is TRBJ2-7; 7 nucleotides align to TRBD1. Trimming cost V 5 bases and J 3 bases; bases outside gene matches: 4. Germline V lookup: CDR1 SGHTA, CDR2 FQGNSA. The CDR3 has 13 residues.

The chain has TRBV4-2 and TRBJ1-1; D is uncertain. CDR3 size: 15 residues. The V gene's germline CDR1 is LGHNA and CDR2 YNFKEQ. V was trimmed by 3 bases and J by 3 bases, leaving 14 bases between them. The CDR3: CASSQSQQSYTEAFF. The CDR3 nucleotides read TGTGCCAGCAGCCAGTCACAGCAATCATACACTGAAGCTTTCTTT.

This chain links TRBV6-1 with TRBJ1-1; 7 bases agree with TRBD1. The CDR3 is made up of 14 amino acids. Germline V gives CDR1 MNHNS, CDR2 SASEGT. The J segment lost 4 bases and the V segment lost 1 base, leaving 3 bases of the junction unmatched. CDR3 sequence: CASSEVPGGTEAFF. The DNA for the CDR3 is TGTGCCAGCAGTGAAGTGCCAGGGGGCACTGAAGCTTTCTTT.

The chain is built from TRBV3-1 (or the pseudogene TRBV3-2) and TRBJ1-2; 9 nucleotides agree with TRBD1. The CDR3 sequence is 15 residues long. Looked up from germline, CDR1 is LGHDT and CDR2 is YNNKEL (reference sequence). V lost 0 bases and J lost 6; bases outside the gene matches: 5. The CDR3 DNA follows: TGTGCCAGCAGCCAAGATACAGGGGGCAGAAATGGCTACACCTTC. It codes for CASSQDTGGRNGYTF.

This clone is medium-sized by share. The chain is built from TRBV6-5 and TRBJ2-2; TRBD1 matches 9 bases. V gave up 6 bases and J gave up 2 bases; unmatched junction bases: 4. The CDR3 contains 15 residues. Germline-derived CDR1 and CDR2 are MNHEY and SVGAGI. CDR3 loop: CASRRTGENTGELFF. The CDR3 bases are TGTGCCAGCAGGAGGACAGGGGAAAACACCGGGGAGCTGTTTTTT.

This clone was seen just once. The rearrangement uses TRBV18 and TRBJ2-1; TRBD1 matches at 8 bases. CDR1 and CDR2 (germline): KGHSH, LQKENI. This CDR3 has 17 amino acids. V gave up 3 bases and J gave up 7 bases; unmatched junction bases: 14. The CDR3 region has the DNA TGTGCCAGCTCACCTGAAATTGGACAGGGAGTTTTAAATGAGCAGTTCTTC. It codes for CASSPEIGQGVLNEQFF.

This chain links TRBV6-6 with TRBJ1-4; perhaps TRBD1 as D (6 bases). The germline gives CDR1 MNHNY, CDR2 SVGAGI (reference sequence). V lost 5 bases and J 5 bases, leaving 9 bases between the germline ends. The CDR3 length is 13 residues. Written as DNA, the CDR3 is TGTGCCAGCAGTACCACAGGGAATGAAAAACTGTTTTTT. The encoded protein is CASSTTGNEKLFF.

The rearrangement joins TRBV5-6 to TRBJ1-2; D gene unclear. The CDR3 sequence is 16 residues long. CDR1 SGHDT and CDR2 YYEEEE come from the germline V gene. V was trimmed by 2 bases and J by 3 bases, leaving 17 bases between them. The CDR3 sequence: CASSFLLLETDYGYTF. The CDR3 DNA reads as TGTGCCAGCAGCTTTCTTTTGTTGGAGACGGACTATGGCTACACCTTC.

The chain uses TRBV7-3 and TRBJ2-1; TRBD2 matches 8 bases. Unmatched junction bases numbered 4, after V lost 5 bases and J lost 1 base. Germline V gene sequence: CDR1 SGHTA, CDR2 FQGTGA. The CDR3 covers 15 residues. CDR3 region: CASSQTSASYNEQFF. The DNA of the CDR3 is TGTGCCAGCAGCCAGACTAGCGCATCCTACAATGAGCAGTTCTTC.

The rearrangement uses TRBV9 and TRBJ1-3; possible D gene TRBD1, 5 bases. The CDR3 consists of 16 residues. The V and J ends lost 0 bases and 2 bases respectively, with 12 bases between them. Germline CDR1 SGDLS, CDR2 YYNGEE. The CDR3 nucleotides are TGTGCCAGCAGCGTAGAGTATACAGGAGCTGGAAACACCATATATTTT. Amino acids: CASSVEYTGAGNTIYF.

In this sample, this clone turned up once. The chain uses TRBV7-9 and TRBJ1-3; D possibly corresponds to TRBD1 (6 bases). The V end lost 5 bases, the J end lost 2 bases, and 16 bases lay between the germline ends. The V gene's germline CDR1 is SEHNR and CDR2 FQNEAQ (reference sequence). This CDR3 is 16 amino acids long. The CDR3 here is CASSPGRGAPGNTIYF. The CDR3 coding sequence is TGTGCCAGCAGCCCCGGGCGGGGGGCGCCTGGAAACACCATATATTTT.

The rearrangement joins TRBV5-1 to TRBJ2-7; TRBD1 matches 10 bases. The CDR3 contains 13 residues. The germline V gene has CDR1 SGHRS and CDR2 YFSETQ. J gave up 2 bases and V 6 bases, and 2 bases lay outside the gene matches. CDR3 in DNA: TGCGCCAGCAAAGGGACAGGGGCCTACGAGCAGTACTTC. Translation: CASKGTGAYEQYF.

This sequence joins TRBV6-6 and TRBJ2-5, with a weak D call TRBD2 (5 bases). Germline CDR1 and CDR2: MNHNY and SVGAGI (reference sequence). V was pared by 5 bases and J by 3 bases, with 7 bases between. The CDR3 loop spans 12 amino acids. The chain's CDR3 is CASSTAEETQYF. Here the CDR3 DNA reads TGTGCCAGCAGTACAGCGGAAGAGACCCAGTACTTC.

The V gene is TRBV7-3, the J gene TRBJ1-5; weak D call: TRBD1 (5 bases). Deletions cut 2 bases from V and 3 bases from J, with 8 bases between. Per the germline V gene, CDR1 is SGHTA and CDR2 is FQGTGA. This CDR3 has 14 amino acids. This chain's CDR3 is CASSLYRINQPQHF. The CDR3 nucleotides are TGTGCCAGCAGCTTATACAGGATCAATCAGCCCCAGCATTTT.

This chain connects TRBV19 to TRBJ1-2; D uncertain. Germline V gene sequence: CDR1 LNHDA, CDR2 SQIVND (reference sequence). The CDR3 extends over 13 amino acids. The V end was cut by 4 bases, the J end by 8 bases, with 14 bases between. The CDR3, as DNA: TGTGCCAGTAGTAACGAGGCCCGGCGGGGCTACACCTTC. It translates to CASSNEARRGYTF.